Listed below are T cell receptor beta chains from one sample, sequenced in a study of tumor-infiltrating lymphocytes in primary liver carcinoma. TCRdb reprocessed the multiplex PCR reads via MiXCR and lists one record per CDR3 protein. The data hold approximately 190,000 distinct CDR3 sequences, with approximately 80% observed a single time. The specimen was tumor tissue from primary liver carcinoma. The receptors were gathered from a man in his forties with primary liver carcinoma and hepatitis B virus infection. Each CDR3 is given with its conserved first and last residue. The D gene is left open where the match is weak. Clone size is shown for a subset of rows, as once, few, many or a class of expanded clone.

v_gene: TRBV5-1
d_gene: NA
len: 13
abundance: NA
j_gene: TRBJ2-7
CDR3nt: TGCGTCAGCAAGGAGGCCTCCCCCTACGAGCAGTACTTC
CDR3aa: CVSKEASPYEQYF

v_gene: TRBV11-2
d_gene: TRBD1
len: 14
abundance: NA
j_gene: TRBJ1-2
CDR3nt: TGTGCCAGCAGCTTAGACGGGACAGTCTATGGCTACACCTTC
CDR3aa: CASSLDGTVYGYTF

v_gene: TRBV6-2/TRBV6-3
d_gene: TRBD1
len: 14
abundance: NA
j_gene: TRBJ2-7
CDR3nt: TGTGCCAGCAGCCTCCTGGACAGGGTCCACGGGCAGTACTTC
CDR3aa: CASSLLDRVHGQYF

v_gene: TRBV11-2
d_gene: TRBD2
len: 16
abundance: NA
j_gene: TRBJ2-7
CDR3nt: TGTGCAAGCAACTTAGAACCTAGCGGGAGCTGGGTCGAGCGGTACTTC
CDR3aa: CASNLEPSGSWVERYF

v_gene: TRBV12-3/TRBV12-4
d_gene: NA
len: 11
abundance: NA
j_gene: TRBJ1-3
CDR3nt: TGTGCCAGCTGTATTACAAACACCATATATTTT
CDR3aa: CASCITNTIYF

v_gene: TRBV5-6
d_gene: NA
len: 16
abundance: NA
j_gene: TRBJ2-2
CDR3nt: TGTACCAGCAGCTTGCGGTTCAGGGCCTACATCGGGGAGCTGTTTTTT
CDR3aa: CTSSLRFRAYIGELFF

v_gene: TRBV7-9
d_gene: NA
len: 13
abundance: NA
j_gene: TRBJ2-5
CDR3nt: TGTGCCAACAGCCGTGGACGGGGAGAGACCCAGTACTTC
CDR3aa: CANSRGRGETQYF

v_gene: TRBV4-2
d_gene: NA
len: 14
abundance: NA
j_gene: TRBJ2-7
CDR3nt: TGTGCCAACAGCCAAGCTCGAAGGGGCCACGAGCAGTACTTC
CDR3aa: CANSQARRGHEQYF

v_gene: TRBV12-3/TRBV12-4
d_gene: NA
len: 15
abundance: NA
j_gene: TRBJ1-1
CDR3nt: TGTGCCATCAGTTTAGGACAGTTGTTGAACACTGAAGCTTTCTTT
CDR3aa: CAISLGQLLNTEAFF

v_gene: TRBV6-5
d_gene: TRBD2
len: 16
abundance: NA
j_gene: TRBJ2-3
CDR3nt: TGTGCCAGCAGTATGCCCGGACTAGGGGGCACAGATACGCAGTATTTT
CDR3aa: CASSMPGLGGTDTQYF

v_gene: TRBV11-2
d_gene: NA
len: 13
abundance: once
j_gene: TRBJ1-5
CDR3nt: TGTGCCAGTAGCTTAAGGGGTAATCAGCCCCAGCATTTT
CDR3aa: CASSLRGNQPQHF

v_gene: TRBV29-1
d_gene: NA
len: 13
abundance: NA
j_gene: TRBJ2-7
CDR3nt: TGCAGCGTTGCCGGGACTCCCCACTACGAGCAATACTTC
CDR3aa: CSVAGTPHYEQYF

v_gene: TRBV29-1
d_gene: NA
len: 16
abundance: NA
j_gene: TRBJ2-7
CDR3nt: TGTAGCTCCATGACATCTGGGACCGGCACTACCTACGAGCAGTACTTC
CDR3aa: CSSMTSGTGTTYEQYF

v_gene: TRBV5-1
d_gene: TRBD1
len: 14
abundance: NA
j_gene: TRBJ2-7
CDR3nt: TGCGCCAGCAGTCTGGGACAGGGGCATGACGAGCAGTACTTC
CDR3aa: CASSLGQGHDEQYF

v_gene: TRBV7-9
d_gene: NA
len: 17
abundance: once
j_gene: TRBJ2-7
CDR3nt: TGTGCCAGCAGCTTAGGAATCCCCGGGAAACCACCTTACGAGCAGTACTTC
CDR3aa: CASSLGIPGKPPYEQYF

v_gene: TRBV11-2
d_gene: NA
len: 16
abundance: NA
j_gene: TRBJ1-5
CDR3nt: TGTGACAGCAACCTAAAAGGGGGACTGACTAATCAGCCCCAGCATTTT
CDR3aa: CDSNLKGGLTNQPQHF

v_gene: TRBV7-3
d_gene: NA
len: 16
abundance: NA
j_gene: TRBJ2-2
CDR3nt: TGTGCCAGCAGCTTAAACCCGGGCGGGGTGGCCGGGGAGCTGTTTTTT
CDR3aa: CASSLNPGGVAGELFF

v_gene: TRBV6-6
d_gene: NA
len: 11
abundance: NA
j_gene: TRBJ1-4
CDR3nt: TGTGCCAGTTCGACGAGAGAACAACTGTTTTTT
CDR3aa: CASSTREQLFF

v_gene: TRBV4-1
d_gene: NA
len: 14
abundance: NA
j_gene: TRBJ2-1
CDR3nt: TGCGCCAGCAGCCAAGCAAGTTTAGTAAGTGACCAGTTCTTC
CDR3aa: CASSQASLVSDQFF

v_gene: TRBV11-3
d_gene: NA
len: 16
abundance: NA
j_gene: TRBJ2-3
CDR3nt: TGTGCCAGCAGCGGTAGCCCGGCGGGATGGGTGGATACGCTGTATTTT
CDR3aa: CASSGSPAGWVDTLYF

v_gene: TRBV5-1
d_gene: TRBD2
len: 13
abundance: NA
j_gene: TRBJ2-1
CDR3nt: TGCGCCAGCTGCTTGGGATTAGCGGGAGAGGAGTTCTTC
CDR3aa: CASCLGLAGEEFF

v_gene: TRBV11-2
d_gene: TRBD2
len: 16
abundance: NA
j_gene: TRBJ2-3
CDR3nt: TGTGCCAACAGCTCCCCGGGACTAGCGGGAGTGGATACGCGGTGTTTT
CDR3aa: CANSSPGLAGVDTRCF

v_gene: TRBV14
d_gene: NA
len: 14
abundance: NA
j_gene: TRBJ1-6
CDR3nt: TGTGCCAGTAGCCACTCAGGGGAAGATTCACCCCTCCATTTT
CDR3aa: CASSHSGEDSPLHF

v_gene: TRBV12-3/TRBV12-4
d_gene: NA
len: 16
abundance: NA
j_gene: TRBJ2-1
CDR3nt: TGTGCCAGCAGTTTACGGGGAATATACTCCTGTAATGAGCAGTTCTTC
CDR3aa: CASSLRGIYSCNEQFF

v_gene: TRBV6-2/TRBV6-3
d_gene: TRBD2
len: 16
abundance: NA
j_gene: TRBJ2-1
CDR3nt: TGTTCCAGCAGACCCAGGACTAGCAGGAGGACCAATGAGCAGTTCTTC
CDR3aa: CSSRPRTSRRTNEQFF

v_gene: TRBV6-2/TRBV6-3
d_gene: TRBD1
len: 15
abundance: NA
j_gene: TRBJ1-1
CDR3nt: TGTGTCAGTAGTGAACAGGGGGCGAGGAGCACTGAAGCTTTCTTT
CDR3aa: CVSSEQGARSTEAFF

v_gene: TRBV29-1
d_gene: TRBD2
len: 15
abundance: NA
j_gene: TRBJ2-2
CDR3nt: TGCATCGTCGGGACTAGCGCGGTGAACACCGGGGAGCTGTTTTTT
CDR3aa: CIVGTSAVNTGELFF

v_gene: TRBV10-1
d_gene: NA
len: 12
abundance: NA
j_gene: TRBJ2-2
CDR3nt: TGCGCCTGCAACCAGGGTACGGGGAAGCTGTTTTTT
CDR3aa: CACNQGTGKLFF

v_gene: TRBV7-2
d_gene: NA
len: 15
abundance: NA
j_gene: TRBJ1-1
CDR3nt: TGTACCAGCAGCTTAGTCATTGCGGTTGGGTCTGAAGCTTTCTTT
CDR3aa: CTSSLVIAVGSEAFF

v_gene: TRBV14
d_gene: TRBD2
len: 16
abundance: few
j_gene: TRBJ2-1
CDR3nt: TGTGTCAGTAGTGCCGTAGCGGGATGGGTAAACAATGAGCAATTCTTC
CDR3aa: CVSSAVAGWVNNEQFF